At least ten counts were recorded for the clone carrying this T cell receptor beta chain. Its antigen is still unknown. This sample is part of a study of CD8 T cells in ankylosing spondylitis. Quantitative barcoded 5'-RACE was used to prepare TCR beta libraries. Each CDR3 protein is one row after TCRdb ran MiXCR on the 5' RACE reads. The sample includes tens of thousands of distinct CDR3 sequences, 6% of them seen just once. Study-wide points: Reported data indicate significant enrichment of disease-linked clones within matched ankylosing spondylitis synovial fluid. CD8+ cells made up the disease-linked clones, which were relatively rare in peripheral blood. Seemingly characteristic of ankylosing spondylitis blood was a TCR beta motif consisting of fewer than 10 highly homologous variants.

Looked up from germline, CDR1 is SGHRS and CDR2 is YFSETQ. Trimming removed 0 bases at V and 0 bases at J, with 3 bases between. This CDR3 is built from 14 residues. The chain is built from TRBV5-1 and TRBJ1-4; D ambiguous. The TCR was taken from a male donor with ankylosing spondylitis or in good health (not recorded which). The material sequenced was blood, either unsorted or a sorted T cell fraction (not recorded which). This chain's CDR3 is CASSLAATNEKLFF. DNA for the CDR3: TGCGCCAGCAGCTTGGCTGCAACTAATGAAAAACTGTTTTTT.